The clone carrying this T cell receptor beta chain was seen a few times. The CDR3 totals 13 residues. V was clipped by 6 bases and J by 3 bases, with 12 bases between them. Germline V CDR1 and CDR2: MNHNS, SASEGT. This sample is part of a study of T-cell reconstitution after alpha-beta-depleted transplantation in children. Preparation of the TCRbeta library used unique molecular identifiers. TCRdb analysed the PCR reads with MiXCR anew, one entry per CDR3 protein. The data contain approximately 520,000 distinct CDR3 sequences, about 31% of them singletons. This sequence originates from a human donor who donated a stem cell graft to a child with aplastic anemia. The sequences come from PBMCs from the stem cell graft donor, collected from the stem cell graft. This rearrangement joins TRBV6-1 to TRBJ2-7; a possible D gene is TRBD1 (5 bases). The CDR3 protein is CASRGLVFYEQYF. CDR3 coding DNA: TGTGCCAGCAGGGGGCTCGTCTTCTACGAGCAGTACTTC.